This TCR beta chain was observed in a study of OX40 agonist ivuxolimab in advanced cancers. In terms of the full investigation: The costimulatory receptor OX40 (CD134) was targeted by ivuxolimab, a fully human IgG2 agonistic monoclonal antibody. Intravenous ivuxolimab was administered to patients every 2 weeks at six dose levels: 0.01, 0.1, 0.3, 1.5, 3 and 10 mg/kg. Peripheral TCRbeta sequencing aimed to test whether ivuxolimab altered TCR sequence diversity and caused clonal T-cell expansion. Partial responses were achieved by three dose-escalation patients, of whom one had hepatocellular carcinoma and two had cutaneous melanoma. In the dose-escalation cohort, 75% to 85% of patients were male, and the mean age was 60 years with a range of roughly 20 to 80. Of the 50 to 55 patients in dose escalation, about 20 had hepatocellular carcinoma, about 15 had melanoma, 9 had renal cell carcinoma and 9 had head and neck cancer. The monotherapy dose-escalation portion (N of about 50 patients) of the phase I ivuxolimab trial is reported in the paper. Prior anti-PD-1, anti-PD-L1 or anti-CTLA-4 therapy was permitted, and checkpoint inhibitors had been received by about 36% of dose-escalation patients. General conclusions and limits of the study: The antigen specificity of the peripheral T cells that underwent clonal expansion was not determined. At doses from 0.1 to 3.0 mg/kg, clonal expansion was seen in both CD4+ and CD8+ blood T cells between baseline and week 6. After ivuxolimab, expanded clones were on average more numerous among CD8+ T cells than among CD4+ T cells. In the 0.1-3.0 mg/kg groups, partial responders were among the patients with the lowest normalized peripheral clonal expansion, particularly in CD8+ T cells. Low levels of normalized T-cell clonal expansion were also seen in some nonresponding patients.

From its cysteine to its phenylalanine, the CDR3 spans 17 amino acids. The entry retains the CDR3 DNA only, 51 bases that are in frame from base 1. Reading the germline V gene gives CDR1 SGDLS and CDR2 YYNGEE. Germline trimming: 3 bases from V, 2 bases from J; junction bases outside gene matches: 10. Patients with a history of autoimmune disease or receiving systemic immunosuppression were excluded from the trial. Peripheral blood for TCR sequencing was drawn from every dose cohort at baseline, at cycle 4 day 1 and at cycle 7 day 1. Samples were obtained from an open-label, multicenter, first-in-human phase I dose-escalation trial of ivuxolimab. The trial enrolled adults with locally advanced or metastatic head and neck squamous cell, hepatocellular, melanoma or renal cell carcinoma. Before TCR sequencing, CD4+ and CD8+ T cells were separately sorted from peripheral blood. To sequence the TCRbeta CDR3 region, genomic DNA was isolated from the sorted cells. The immunoSEQ Assay was used for sequencing of TCRbeta CDR3 regions. Drawn from immuneACCESS, this table holds only the in-frame rearrangements with V and J called that TCRdb kept. Clones are partly lost; checked studies trace under half to an unresolved V gene and leave the rest unexplained. The sample includes about 61,000 clones, with 92% observed a single time. Of the sample, approximately 23% is held by the ten largest clones.

About this clone itself: The antigen this receptor binds is unknown. Base-call qualities are not available, and no considerably larger clone is one nucleotide away.

The TCR originated in an adult with an advanced solid tumor such as melanoma, head and neck, liver or kidney cancer. Here the sequenced sample was CD4+ or CD8+ T cells sorted from blood, taken in a trial of the OX40 agonist ivuxolimab. The sequence joins TRBV9 to TRBJ2-1, and 8 junctional nucleotides match TRBD2. CDR3 reads: CASSEKAGAPPYNEQFF. The DNA sequence is TGTGCCAGCAGCGAAAAAGCGGGAGCACCCCCCTACAATGAGCAGTTCTTC. The reference TRBV9 and TRBJ2-1 proteins fill in what lies around the CDR3, so the full variable domain reads DSGVTQTPKHLITATGQRVTLRCSPRSGDLSVYWYQQSLDQGLQFLIQYYNGEERAKGNILERFSAQQFPDLHSELNLSSLELGDSALYFCASSEKAGAPPYNEQFFGPGTRLTVL.